This TCR beta chain originates from a study of blood T cell repertoires in COVID-19. Overall study context: Samples of COVID-19 (acute and convalescent) were obtained from the United States, Italy and Spain. T cells, B-cell-depleted T cells, or PBMCs provided the cDNA or gDNA that served as material.

In the original workflow: The assay estimated nucleated cells by amplifying reference gene primers. Generated by immunoSEQ multiplex PCR, the TCRdb table keeps only in-frame clones and is missing some. From that table come the V and J calls and clone size; the DNA was used to work out D and trimming. The sample contains roughly 360,000 clones, 81% of which appear only once. Trimming took 6 bases from V and 1 from J; bases not matched to a gene: 8. The germline V gene has CDR1 LNHDA and CDR2 SQIVND (reference sequence). The CDR3 is 15 amino acids. The rearrangement uses TRBV19 and TRBJ1-1; 7 bases map to TRBD1. The receptor was derived from a human donor with acute or convalescent COVID-19. The donor label of this sample is uncertain. Sequencing input: peripheral blood. The CDR3 here is CASSRVGQPNTEAFF. The DNA of the CDR3 is TGTGCCAGTAGCAGGGTGGGACAGCCGAACACTGAAGCTTTCTTT.